This entry features one T cell receptor (beta chain) sequence. The same CDR3 arises from other DNA sequences in this sample as well. This entry comes from a study of shared clonotypes between healthy human individuals. The germline V gene has CDR1 MNHNY and CDR2 SVGAGI (reference sequence). V lost 0 bases and J 4 bases, leaving 7 bases between the germline ends. CDR3 length: 14 residues. Method: immunoSEQ multiplex PCR; TCRdb's copy keeps in-frame clones and lacks some. Altogether a few million clones are present, around 94% being singletons, with the ten largest covering 0.13% to 0.15%. V and J are TRBV6-6 and TRBJ1-5, with a possible D match to TRBD1 (5 bases). The sample comprised naive CD4+ T cells sorted from blood. Sample subset: CD45RA+ positively selected. This clonotype was sampled from a man aged 18 to 29 in good health. The CDR3 spells CASSYSGVNQPQHF. The CDR3 DNA follows: TGTGCCAGCAGTTACTCGGGGGTTAATCAGCCCCAGCATTTT.